The sequence of this TCR beta chain was determined in a study of T cells after yellow fever vaccination. Looking at the study overall: Fractions of low cell number were prepared using SMART-Seq v4 Ultra Low Input.

This clonotype was counted at least ten times. Its antigen is currently unknown. TCRdb re-derived calls from the 5' RACE reads in MiXCR, one entry per CDR3 protein. This table has 150,000 to 200,000 distinct CDR3 sequences, approximately 6% appearing once. The study, taken as a whole, reports: Although most clonotypes did not, a small share appeared in both CD4 and CD8 compartments. Boosting was followed by the reappearance of most primary-vaccination clones (roughly 96% CD4, about 88% CD8).

The CDR3 is 18 amino acids. The J segment lost 1 base and the V segment lost 0 bases, leaving 7 bases of the junction unmatched. Germline V CDR1 and CDR2: SGHRS, YFSETQ. The source of this sequence is a man aged 18 to 30 who received the YFV17D yellow fever vaccine. The sequences come from CD4+ T cells sorted from PBMCs, collected on the day of the first yellow fever vaccination. The chain couples TRBV5-1 to TRBJ2-3, with TRBD2 matching 11 bases. The CDR3 region has the DNA TGCGCCAGCAGCTTGGCCCTAGCGGGGGGTCCTGGCACAGATACGCAGTATTTT. It specifies CASSLALAGGPGTDTQYF.